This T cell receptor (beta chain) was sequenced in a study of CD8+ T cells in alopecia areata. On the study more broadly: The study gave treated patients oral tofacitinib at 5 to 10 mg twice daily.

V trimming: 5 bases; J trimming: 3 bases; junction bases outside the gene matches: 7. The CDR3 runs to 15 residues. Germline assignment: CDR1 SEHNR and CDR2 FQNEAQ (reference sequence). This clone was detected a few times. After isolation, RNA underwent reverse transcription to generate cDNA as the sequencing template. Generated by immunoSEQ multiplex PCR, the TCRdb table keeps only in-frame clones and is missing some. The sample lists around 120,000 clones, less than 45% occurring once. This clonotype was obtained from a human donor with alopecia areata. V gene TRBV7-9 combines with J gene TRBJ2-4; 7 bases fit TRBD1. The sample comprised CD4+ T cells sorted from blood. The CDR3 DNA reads TGTGCCAGCAGCGGTATTCGGGACAGCAAAAACATTCAGTACTTC. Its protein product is CASSGIRDSKNIQYF.